This T cell receptor beta chain was documented in a study of cytomegalovirus exposure and HLA in healthy donors. Study-wide results and caveats: In an earlier analysis, about 87% or about 30%: the productive usage of most TCR beta V segments.

CDR1 is LNHNV and CDR2 is YYDKDF in the germline V gene (reference sequence). V was clipped by 0 bases and J by 6 bases; unmatched bases: 19. The CDR3 contains 20 residues. The PCR was carried out with 60 Vbeta primers and 13 Jbeta primers. The data were produced by immunoSEQ multiplex PCR, yet TCRdb's version contains in-frame clones alone and is incomplete. In the table there are 95,000 to 110,000 clones, about 9.5% of which are singletons. Comment on this clone: Its specificity is not known.

This rearrangement joins TRBV15 to TRBJ2-7; TRBD2 aligns across 11 bases. The sample consisted of PBMCs. The sequence was collected from a man in his forties in good health and CMV-seropositive. The CDR3 sequence is CATSRDPKNRLAGSNSEQYF. CDR3 nucleotide sequence: TGTGCCACCAGCAGAGATCCCAAAAACCGACTAGCGGGATCAAATAGCGAGCAGTACTTC.